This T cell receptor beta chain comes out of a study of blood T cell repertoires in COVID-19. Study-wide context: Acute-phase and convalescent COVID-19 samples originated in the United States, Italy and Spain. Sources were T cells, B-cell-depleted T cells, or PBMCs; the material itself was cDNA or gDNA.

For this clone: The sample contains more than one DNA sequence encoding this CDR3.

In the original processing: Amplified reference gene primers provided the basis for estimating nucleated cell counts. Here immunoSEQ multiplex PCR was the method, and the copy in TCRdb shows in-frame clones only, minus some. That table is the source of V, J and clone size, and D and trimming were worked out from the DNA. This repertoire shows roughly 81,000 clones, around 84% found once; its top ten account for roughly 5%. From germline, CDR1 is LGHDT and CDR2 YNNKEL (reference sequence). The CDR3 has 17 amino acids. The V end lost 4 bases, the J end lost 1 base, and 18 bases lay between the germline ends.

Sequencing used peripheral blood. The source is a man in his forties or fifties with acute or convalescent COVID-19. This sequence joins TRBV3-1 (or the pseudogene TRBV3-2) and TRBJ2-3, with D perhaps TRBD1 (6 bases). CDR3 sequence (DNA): TGTGCCAGCAGCCCTACGACCCCAGCAGGGGGCACAGATACGCAGTATTTT. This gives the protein CASSPTTPAGGTDTQYF.